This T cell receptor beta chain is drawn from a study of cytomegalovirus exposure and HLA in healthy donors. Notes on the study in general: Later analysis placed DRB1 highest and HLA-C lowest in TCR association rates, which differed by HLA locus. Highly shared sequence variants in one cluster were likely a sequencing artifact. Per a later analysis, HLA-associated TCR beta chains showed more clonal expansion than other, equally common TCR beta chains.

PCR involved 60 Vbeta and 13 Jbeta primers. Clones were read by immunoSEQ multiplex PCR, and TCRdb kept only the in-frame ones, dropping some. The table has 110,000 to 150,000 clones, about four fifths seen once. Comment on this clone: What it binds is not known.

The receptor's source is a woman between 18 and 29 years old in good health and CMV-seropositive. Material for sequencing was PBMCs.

CDR3 nucleotide sequence: TGTGCCAGCAGTATCGGCCGAGGGGGGGTTGGCAATCAGCCCCAGCATTTT. Its translation is CASSIGRGGVGNQPQHF. The chain combines TRBV28 with TRBJ1-5; maybe TRBD1 (6 bases). CDR3 size: 17 residues. V was trimmed by 5 bases and J by 2 bases, leaving 19 bases between them. Germline V gene sequence: CDR1 MDHEN, CDR2 SYDVKM. The full variable domain, in which reference TRBV28 and TRBJ1-5 provide the parts outside the CDR3, is DVKVTQSSRYLVKRTGEKVFLECVQDMDHENMFWYRQDPGLGLRLIYFSYDVKMKEKGDIPEGYSVSREKKERFSLILESASTNQTSMYLCASSIGRGGVGNQPQHFGDGTRLSIL.